One sample yielded the 25 T cell receptor beta chains listed below, sequenced in a study of early T cells in non-severe SARS-CoV-2 infection (dated by TCRdb to the early 2020s). Library generation was performed with 5' RACE. The instrument given in TCRdb is NextSeq 500. TCRdb handled the public reads itself, with Q25 trimming in fastp and clone calling in MiXCR, and kept productive beta chains. Rows are unified per CDR3 protein, each entry keeping the most common DNA and genes. The sample records over 25,000 distinct CDR3 sequences, 5.7% of which are singletons. The leading ten clones occupy 4.5% to 6% of the sample. The sample was whole blood. The receptors come from an adult who was a healthcare worker with PCR-confirmed SARS-CoV-2 infection or an uninfected control (not recorded which).

The J gene is TRBJ2-2, the V gene TRBV7-8; D not resolved. Germline V CDR1 and CDR2: SGHVS, FQNEAQ. The CDR3 is made up of 12 amino acids. Trimming removed 1 base from V and 7 bases from J, with 4 bases in between. The CDR3 nucleotides read TGTGCCAGCAGCTTAGTAGTCGGGGAGCTGTTTTTT. Amino acid sequence: CASSLVVGELFF.

The chain employs TRBV6-2 or TRBV6-3 and TRBJ2-2; D is possibly TRBD2 (6 bases). V was pared by 3 bases and J by 0 bases, with 29 bases between. This CDR3 has 22 residues. Germline V lookup: CDR1 MNHEY, CDR2 SVGEGT. The CDR3 sequence: CASSYATGLFDQAITNTGELFF. The CDR3 DNA is TGTGCCAGCAGTTATGCAACGGGACTTTTTGACCAGGCTATAACGAACACCGGGGAGCTGTTTTTT.

This clonotype occurred many times. The rearrangement links TRBV30 to TRBJ2-7; no clear D. This CDR3 spans 11 amino acids. Per germline, CDR1 GTSNPN and CDR2 SVGIG (reference sequence). The germline V and J ends were trimmed by 5 bases and 3 bases, with 8 bases remaining between them. The CDR3 region is CAWGRYYEQYF. The CDR3 nucleotides read TGTGCCTGGGGACGATACTACGAGCAGTACTTC.

There are many counts of this clonotype. V is TRBV7-2 and J is TRBJ2-5; D is undetermined. From germline, CDR1 is SGHTA and CDR2 FQGNSA. The V gene lost 0 bases and the J gene lost 1 base, with 9 bases spanning the gap. The CDR3 covers 15 residues. For the CDR3, the DNA is TGTGCCAGCAGCTTAGCTCGGGTTTCCCAAGAGACCCAGTACTTC. Protein product: CASSLARVSQETQYF.

This clonotype was counted at least ten times. The chain couples TRBV27 to TRBJ1-2; 11 bases agree with TRBD1. The CDR3 extends over 15 amino acids. After removal of 5 bases from V and 4 bases from J, the junction contained 6 bases not matched to a gene. Germline V gene data show CDR1 as MNHEY and CDR2 as SMNVEV (reference sequence). As DNA, the CDR3 is TGTGCCAGCAGTGCGGGACAGGGGGTCTTCTATGGCTACACCTTC. Amino acids: CASSAGQGVFYGYTF.

There are many counts of this clonotype. The rearrangement joins TRBV29-1 to TRBJ2-1; 10 nucleotides match TRBD2. The CDR3 has 17 amino acids. V lost 6 bases, J lost 4 bases, and 15 bases stayed unmatched. Germline CDR1 is SQVTM and CDR2 is ANQGSEA. CDR3 region: CSVSRLFSGGPYNEQFF. The DNA for the CDR3 is TGCAGCGTCTCCAGACTTTTTAGCGGGGGGCCTTACAATGAGCAGTTCTTC.

The rearrangement links TRBV30 to TRBJ2-4; D possibly corresponds to TRBD1 (6 bases). Deletions cut 3 bases from V and 2 bases from J, with 17 bases between. This CDR3 has 16 residues. Germline-derived CDR1 and CDR2 are GTSNPN and SVGIG (reference sequence). The CDR3 bases are TGTGCCTGGAGCCGTGTAAGCAGGGGTACCAAAAACATTCAGTACTTC. It encodes CAWSRVSRGTKNIQYF.

The rearrangement joins TRBV6-2 or TRBV6-3 to TRBJ1-5; D unclear. CDR3 length equals 12 residues. V lost 6 bases and J lost 5, with 8 bases in between. The germline V gene encodes CDR1 MNHEY and CDR2 SVGEGT. In DNA, the CDR3 is TGTGCCAGCAGCCGTAGGGATCAGCCCCAGCATTTT. Translated, it gives CASSRRDQPQHF.

The CDR3 loop reads CTRGGTDTQYF. Written as DNA, the CDR3 is TGCACGAGGGGAGGCACAGATACGCAGTATTTT. V is TRBV20-1 and J is TRBJ2-3; D could derive from TRBD1 or TRBD2 (5 bases each). CDR3 length: 11 amino acids. CDR1 is DFQATT, CDR2 SNEGSKA, per germline (reference sequence).

This clonotype was seen repeatedly, ten times or more. The rearrangement links TRBV12-3 or TRBV12-4 to TRBJ1-5, with 10 bases fitting TRBD1. The V and J ends lost 6 bases and 0 bases, in that order; junction bases with no gene match: 5. The CDR3 runs to 16 residues. The CDR3 nucleotides read TGTGCCAGCAGCCTGACAGGGGGCGGTAGCAATCAGCCCCAGCATTTT. Its translation is CASSLTGGGSNQPQHF.

Judged by abundance, this clonotype is medium-sized. This chain links TRBV20-1 with TRBJ2-1, with D perhaps matching TRBD2 (6 bases). The germline CDR1 and CDR2 sequences are DFQATT and SNEGSKA (reference sequence). V was cut by 1 base and J by 1 base, with 11 bases left in between. This CDR3 spans 15 amino acids. CDR3 DNA sequence: TGCAGTGCTAGAGTTCTAGCGATTTCCTACAATGAGCAGTTCTTC. Amino acids: CSARVLAISYNEQFF.

This clonotype was seen repeatedly, ten times or more. The chain is built from TRBV27 and TRBJ1-2, with 7 bases aligning to TRBD1. V was pared by 2 bases and J by 8 bases, with 8 bases of the junction left unmatched. The CDR3 length is 14 residues. Germline-derived CDR1 and CDR2 are MNHEY and SMNVEV (reference sequence). CDR3 region: CASSLDRDLIGYTF. CDR3 nucleotides: TGTGCCAGCAGTTTAGACAGGGATCTGATCGGCTACACCTTC.

As to this clonotype: A much larger clonotype is one base distant, so this may be a read error. The chain has TRBV6-2 or TRBV6-3 and TRBJ1-6; no reliable D call. CDR1 and CDR2 (germline): MNHEY, SVGEGT. The CDR3 contains 11 residues. The CDR3 here is CASSPSKPIHF. CDR3 bases: TGTGCCAGCAGCCCATCGAAACCCATCCACTTT.

This clonotype was seen at least ten times. The genes are TRBV7-2 and TRBJ1-2, with D unclear. This CDR3 region has 14 residues. Germline-derived CDR1 and CDR2 are SGHTA and FQGNSA. V lost 2 bases and J lost 6, with 13 bases in between. This CDR3 reads CASSLWSRMDGYTF. CDR3 nucleotides: TGTGCCAGCAGCTTATGGTCCAGAATGGATGGCTACACCTTC.

This clonotype was found many times. The V and J genes are TRBV4-2 and TRBJ2-7; unclear D gene. The length of the CDR3 is 17 residues. Per the germline V gene, CDR1 is LGHNA and CDR2 is YNFKEQ. Between the trimmed V and J ends, which lost 0 bases and 3 bases, there was a span of 18 bases. The CDR3 DNA reads TGTGCCAGCAGCCAAGATGTACGGCAGTTCACAAACTACGAGCAGTACTTC. Translation: CASSQDVRQFTNYEQYF.

This clonotype has ten or more counts. J is TRBJ1-1 and V is TRBV7-9; tentative D call: TRBD1 (5 bases). The CDR3 is 12 amino acids. V lost 8 bases, J lost 0 bases, and 7 bases lay in between. Germline CDR1 SEHNR, CDR2 FQNEAQ (reference sequence). The CDR3 coding sequence is TGTGCCAGCGAGGGGCTGAACACTGAAGCTTTCTTT. Translation: CASEGLNTEAFF.

The genes are TRBV12-3 or TRBV12-4 and TRBJ2-1; unclear D gene. Trimming shortened V by 7 bases and J by 0 bases, and 7 bases separated the two germline ends. The CDR3 contains 13 residues. The CDR3 is CASKRSSYNEQFF. The CDR3 region has the DNA TGTGCCAGCAAGAGAAGCTCCTACAATGAGCAGTTCTTC.

Ten or more counts support this clonotype. V and J are TRBV28 and TRBJ1-5; D is unresolved. This CDR3 is built from 14 residues. CDR1 is MDHEN, CDR2 SYDVKM, per germline. The germline V and J ends were trimmed by 2 bases and 10 bases, with 15 bases remaining between them. The CDR3: CASSLPGSGQPQHF. DNA of the CDR3: TGTGCCAGCAGTTTACCCGGGAGCGGTCAACCCCAGCATTTT.

This clonotype came up many times. This sequence joins TRBV12-3 or TRBV12-4 and TRBJ2-7; D is ambiguous. The CDR3 is 13 residues long. V lost 4 bases, J lost 2 bases, and 9 bases lay in between. This CDR3 is CASSSVFAYEQYF. The CDR3 nucleotides are TGTGCCAGCAGTTCTGTGTTCGCCTACGAGCAGTACTTC.

This clonotype was found a few times. V gene TRBV6-6 combines with J gene TRBJ1-6; a possible D gene is TRBD1 (6 bases). CDR1 and CDR2 from the germline V gene are MNHNY and SVGAGI (reference sequence). Trimming left V 5 bases short and J 2 bases short, with 13 bases between. This CDR3 region has 16 residues. CDR3 bases: TGTGCCAGCAGTCCGAGGGGGGAAGCCTATAATTCACCCCTCCACTTT. This gives the protein CASSPRGEAYNSPLHF.

This clonotype was observed many times. V gene TRBV5-1 combines with J gene TRBJ2-7; D is undetermined. The CDR3 has 15 amino acids. Trimming left V 4 bases short and J 3 bases short, with 17 bases between. Germline V gives CDR1 SGHRS, CDR2 YFSETQ. The CDR3 here is CASSPLGPGFYEQYF. Written as DNA, the CDR3 is TGCGCCAGCAGCCCCCTCGGGCCCGGGTTCTACGAGCAGTACTTC.

This clonotype was counted at least ten times. The chain carries TRBV7-9 and TRBJ2-7; TRBD1 aligns across 9 bases. This CDR3 has 14 residues. Germline trimming cut 5 bases from V and 2 bases from J; bases unmatched to any gene: 4. Germline-derived CDR1 and CDR2 are SEHNR and FQNEAQ (reference sequence). CDR3 in amino acids: CASSPRDRAYEQYF. As DNA, the CDR3 is TGTGCCAGCAGCCCCCGGGACAGGGCCTACGAGCAGTACTTC.

The V and J genes are TRBV27 and TRBJ1-1, with 9 nucleotides matching TRBD1. V trimming: 7 bases; J trimming: 4 bases; junction bases outside the gene matches: 7. CDR1 is MNHEY and CDR2 is SMNVEV in the germline V gene (reference sequence). The CDR3 has 14 residues. The CDR3 loop reads CASIYRGPATEAFF. The CDR3 nucleotides are TGTGCCAGCATATACAGGGGGCCGGCCACTGAAGCTTTCTTT.

This clonotype was counted at least ten times. The chain employs TRBV6-2 or TRBV6-3 and TRBJ1-2; D is uncertain. The V end lost 3 bases, the J end lost 8 bases, and 10 bases lay between the germline ends. The CDR3 extends over 12 amino acids. Germline V gene lookup returns CDR1 MNHEY and CDR2 SVGEGT. DNA of the CDR3: TGTGCCAGCAGTTATGACGGGCCCGGCTACACCTTC. Encoded protein: CASSYDGPGYTF.

The table lists this clonotype with a few counts. The genes are TRBV6-6 and TRBJ2-1, with D perhaps given as TRBD1 or TRBD2 (6 bases each). The germline V gene encodes CDR1 MNHNY and CDR2 SVGAGI (reference sequence). V dropped 2 bases and J dropped 3 bases, with 20 bases sitting between them. The CDR3 extends over 18 amino acids. The DNA of the CDR3 is TGTGCCAGCAGTTACCTATTCCTTTCGGGGGCCATCTACAATGAGCAGTTCTTC. This codes for CASSYLFLSGAIYNEQFF.